Listed here are 13 T cell receptor beta chains from one sample, sequenced in a study of Graves' ophthalmopathy and Graves' hyperthyroidism (dated by TCRdb to between 2017 and 2018). Sequencing was carried out with an Illumina HiSeq 2000. TCR beta CDR3 regions were amplified from RNA transcripts for repertoire sequencing. The first round was an RT-PCR using HTBI primers with the Qiagen OneStep RT-PCR kit, and this first round was followed by a second-round multiplex PCR, then size selection and purification. Through fastp at Q25 and MiXCR, TCRdb rebuilt clones from the public reads, retaining in-frame beta chains. Every entry covers one CDR3 protein and lists the most common genes and DNA from its rows. Across this sample there are roughly 1.1 million distinct CDR3 sequences, with 35% to 40% seen only once. Clones ranked in the top ten supply around 10% of the sample. Sequenced sample: peripheral blood or thyroid tissue (not recorded which). These receptors were taken from an adult man with Graves' hyperthyroidism.

This clonotype was observed at least ten times. The CDR3: CAIGLGQGGNQPQHF. The CDR3 nucleotides read TGTGCCATTGGACTTGGACAGGGTGGCAATCAGCCCCAGCATTTT. V usage is TRBV10-3 and J usage is TRBJ1-5, with 8 bases matching TRBD1. The germline gives CDR1 ENHRY, CDR2 SYGVKD. With 9 bases clipped from V and 2 bases from J, the junction kept 9 bases outside the gene matches. The CDR3 loop spans 15 amino acids.

The V and J genes are TRBV9 and TRBJ2-5; unclear D gene. Looked up from germline, CDR1 is SGDLS and CDR2 is YYNGEE. V was cut by 0 bases and J by 0 bases, with 6 bases left in between. The CDR3 runs to 14 residues. CDR3 protein: CASSVGENQETQYF. The CDR3 bases are TGTGCCAGCAGCGTAGGAGAGAACCAAGAGACCCAGTACTTC. Full variable domain (missing parts from reference TRBV9 and TRBJ2-5): DSGVTQTPKHLITATGQRVTLRCSPRSGDLSVYWYQQSLDQGLQFLIQYYNGEERAKGNILERFSAQQFPDLHSELNLSSLELGDSALYFCASSVGENQETQYFGPGTRLLVL.

The J gene is TRBJ2-7, the V gene TRBV7-8; D gene unclear. Trimming left V 5 bases short and J 2 bases short, with 13 bases between. The CDR3 covers 14 residues. Germline values: CDR1 SGHVS, CDR2 FQNEAQ. The chain's CDR3 is CASSVYSTTYEQYF. CDR3 DNA sequence: TGTGCCAGCAGCGTCTATTCAACTACCTACGAGCAGTACTTC.

This clonotype appeared many times. J is TRBJ1-5 and V is TRBV12-3 or TRBV12-4; no definite D call. Trimming took off 6 bases at V and 3 bases at J, with 15 bases between the two ends. The CDR3 sequence is 15 residues long. Here the CDR3 DNA reads TGTGCCAGCAGCCCGGAGGGAGACATCAATCAGCCCCAGCATTTT. This encodes CASSPEGDINQPQHF.

This clonotype has ten or more counts. J is TRBJ1-2 and V is TRBV20-1, with TRBD1 identical over 7 bases. The CDR3 is made up of 14 amino acids. After removal of 2 bases from V and 7 bases from J, the junction contained 10 bases not matched to a gene. Looked up from germline, CDR1 is DFQATT and CDR2 is SNEGSKA (reference sequence). In DNA, the CDR3 is TGCAGTGCTAGACCGCCACAGGGGATTCGTGGCTACACCTTC. Protein product: CSARPPQGIRGYTF.

This clonotype was seen ten or more times. The chain recombines TRBV20-1 with TRBJ2-5; 9 bases fit TRBD2. The V gene end was trimmed by 2 bases and the J gene end by 3 bases; junction bases not matched to a gene: 7. The CDR3 totals 15 residues. CDR1 is DFQATT and CDR2 is SNEGSKA in the germline V gene (reference sequence). The CDR3 DNA sequence: TGCAGTGCTAGAACGGGACTAGCCGCAAAAGAGACCCAGTACTTC. Protein sequence: CSARTGLAAKETQYF.

CDR3 loop: CSGPSAGLGTDTQYF. The CDR3 DNA follows: TGCAGTGGTCCGTCGGCGGGCTTGGGCACAGATACGCAGTATTTT. This chain uses TRBV20-1 with TRBJ2-3, with TRBD2 as a possible D gene (5 bases). This CDR3 has 15 amino acids. V lost 7 bases, J lost 1 base, and 18 bases lay in between. The germline CDR1 and CDR2 sequences are DFQATT and SNEGSKA (reference sequence).

This clonotype was recorded many times. The chain has TRBV10-3 and TRBJ2-7; TRBD2 agrees at 10 bases. In germline, CDR1 is ENHRY, CDR2 SYGVKD. This CDR3 contains 16 residues. With V trimmed by 7 bases and J by 1 base, 10 bases remained unmatched. The CDR3 here is CAIKGTSALQSYEQYF. The CDR3 coding sequence is TGTGCCATCAAGGGGACTAGCGCTCTTCAATCCTACGAGCAGTACTTC.

Here the CDR3 reads CASSLDGDFPGAFF. The CDR3 DNA follows: TGCGCCAGCAGCCTGGACGGGGACTTCCCTGGAGCTTTCTTT. The gene calls are TRBV5-1 and TRBJ1-1; weak D call: TRBD1 (5 bases). The V gene lost 4 bases and the J gene lost 10 bases, with 20 bases spanning the gap. Germline lookup yields CDR1 SGHRS and CDR2 YFSETQ. The CDR3 contains 14 residues.

The V gene is TRBV5-1, the J gene TRBJ2-2; TRBD2 matches 12 bases. This CDR3 comprises 16 residues. V gave up 2 bases and J gave up 6 bases; unmatched junction bases: 5. Germline CDR1 is SGHRS and CDR2 is YFSETQ. CDR3 sequence (DNA): TGCGCCAGCAGCTTTCCGACTAGCGGGGGCGCCGGGGAGCTGTTTTTT. Translation: CASSFPTSGGAGELFF. The entire variable domain, with the rest obtained from reference TRBV5-1 and TRBJ2-2, is as follows: KAGVTQTPRYLIKTRGQQVTLSCSPISGHRSVSWYQQTPGQGLQFLFEYFSETQRNKGNFPGRFSGRQFSNSRSEMNVSTLELGDSALYLCASSFPTSGGAGELFFGEGSRLTVL.

Turning to this clonotype: Its ends do not fully match the called genes, so a read error is possible. V usage is TRBV20-1 and J usage is TRBJ2-5, with TRBD2 matching over 11 bases. The CDR3 covers 14 residues. Looked up from germline, CDR1 is DFQATT and CDR2 is SNEGSKA (reference sequence). As DNA, the CDR3 is TGCAGTGCCAGAGGACTAGCGGGCCTGGAGACCCAGTACTTC. It translates to CSARGLAGLETQYF.

This clonotype showed up many times. The rearrangement uses TRBV25-1 and TRBJ1-4; a possible D gene is TRBD1 (5 bases). Trimming left V 2 bases short and J 10 bases short, with 8 bases between. CDR3 length: 12 amino acids. Germline V gene sequence: CDR1 MGHDK, CDR2 SYGVNS. The CDR3 DNA reads TGTGCCAGCAGTGAAATAGACAGAAAACTGTTTTTT. Its translation: CASSEIDRKLFF.

This chain uses TRBV5-5 with TRBJ2-5; D not resolved. The CDR3 is 15 amino acids. With 3 bases removed from V and 2 bases from J, the gap between germline ends came to 14 bases. From germline, CDR1 is SGHKS and CDR2 YYEKEE (reference sequence). The CDR3 loop reads CASSYGPVLQETQYF. CDR3 bases: TGTGCCAGCAGCTATGGCCCAGTTTTACAAGAGACCCAGTACTTC.